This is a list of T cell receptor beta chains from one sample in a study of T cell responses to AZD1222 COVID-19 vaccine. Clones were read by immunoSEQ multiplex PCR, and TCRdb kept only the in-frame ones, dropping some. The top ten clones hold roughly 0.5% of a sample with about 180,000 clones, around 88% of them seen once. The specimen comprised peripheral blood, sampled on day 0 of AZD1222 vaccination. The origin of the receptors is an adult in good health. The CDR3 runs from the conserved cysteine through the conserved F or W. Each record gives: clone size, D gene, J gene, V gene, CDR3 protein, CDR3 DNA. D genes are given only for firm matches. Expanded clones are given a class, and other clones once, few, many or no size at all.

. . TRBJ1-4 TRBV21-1 CASAMPTGENEKLFF TGTGCCAGCGCAATGCCGACAGGAGAAAATGAAAAACTGTTTTTT
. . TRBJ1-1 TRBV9 CASSVAGENTEAFF TGTGCCAGCAGCGTAGCTGGGGAGAACACTGAAGCTTTCTTT
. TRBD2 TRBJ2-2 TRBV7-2 CASSLVAGVDTGELFF TGTGCCAGCAGCTTAGTAGCGGGGGTAGACACCGGGGAGCTGTTTTTT
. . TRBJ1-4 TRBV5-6 CASSLWVSASHEKLFF TGTGCCAGCAGCTTGTGGGTCTCGGCCAGTCATGAAAAACTGTTTTTT
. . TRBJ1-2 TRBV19 CASNTANLYGYTF TGTGCCAGTAACACAGCGAATCTCTATGGCTACACCTTC
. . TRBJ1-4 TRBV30 CAWSVGSGFEKLFF TGTGCCTGGAGTGTCGGTTCAGGGTTTGAAAAACTGTTTTTT
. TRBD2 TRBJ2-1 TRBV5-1 CASSWGLAGSSYNEQFF TGCGCCAGCAGCTGGGGACTAGCGGGGAGCTCCTACAATGAGCAGTTCTTC
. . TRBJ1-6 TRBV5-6 CASSLGQGYYSPLHF TGTGCCAGCAGCTTGGGGCAGGGGTACTATTCACCCCTCCACTTT
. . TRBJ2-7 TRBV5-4 CASSPLGSYEQYF TGTGCCAGCAGCCCGCTGGGCTCCTACGAGCAGTACTTC
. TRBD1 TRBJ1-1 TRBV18 CASSPETGKLNTEAFF TGTGCCAGCTCACCAGAGACAGGGAAGCTGAACACTGAAGCTTTCTTT
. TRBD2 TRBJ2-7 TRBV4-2 CASSQDWSGGRYEQYF TGTGCCAGCAGCCAAGATTGGAGCGGGGGGCGATACGAGCAGTACTTC
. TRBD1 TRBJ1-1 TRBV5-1 CASSLDDRVKVHTEAFF TGCGCCAGCAGCTTGGACGACAGGGTTAAGGTGCACACTGAAGCTTTCTTT
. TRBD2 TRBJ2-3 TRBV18 CASSPTSGERTDTQYF TGTGCCAGCTCACCGACTAGCGGGGAACGCACAGATACGCAGTATTTT
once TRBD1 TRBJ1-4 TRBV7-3 CASSSPPRDRSPKPTNEKLFF TGTGCCAGCAGCTCCCCCCCACGGGACAGAAGTCCAAAACCAACTAATGAAAAACTGTTTTTT
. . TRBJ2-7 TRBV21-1 CASSPLRDRDSYEQYF TGTGCCAGCAGCCCCCTAAGAGACAGGGACTCCTACGAGCAGTACTTC
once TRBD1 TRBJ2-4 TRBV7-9 CASSLDAPDRADKNIQYF TGTGCCAGCAGCTTAGACGCTCCTGACAGGGCCGACAAAAACATTCAGTACTTC
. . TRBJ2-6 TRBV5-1 CASSYDSTPGANVLTF TGCGCCAGCAGCTATGACAGTACCCCTGGGGCCAACGTCCTGACTTTC
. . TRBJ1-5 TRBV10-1 CASSAGAGQPQHF TGCGCCAGCAGTGCGGGTGCAGGTCAGCCCCAGCATTTT
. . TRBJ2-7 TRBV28 CASSQGFTSTYEQYF TGTGCCAGCAGTCAGGGTTTTACGTCGACCTACGAGCAGTACTTC
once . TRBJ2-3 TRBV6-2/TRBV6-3 CASSSLGLGATDTQYF TGTGCCAGCAGTTCCCTGGGGCTAGGGGCCACAGATACGCAGTATTTT
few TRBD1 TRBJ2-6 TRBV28 CASRGPGGSSGANVLTF TGTGCCAGCAGAGGCCCAGGGGGAAGCTCTGGGGCCAACGTCCTGACTTTC
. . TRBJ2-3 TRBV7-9 CASSLGTDTQYF TGTGCCAGCAGCTTGGGCACAGATACGCAGTATTTT
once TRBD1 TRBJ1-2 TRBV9 CASSEGQEGNYGYTF TGTGCCAGCAGTGAGGGACAGGAGGGGAACTATGGCTACACCTTC
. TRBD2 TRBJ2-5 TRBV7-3 CASSLSSGSGETQYF TGTGCCAGCAGCTTATCAAGCGGGAGCGGAGAGACCCAGTACTTC
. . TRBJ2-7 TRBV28 CASRGRQEGFFYEQYF TGTGCCAGCAGGGGACGGCAGGAGGGATTTTTCTACGAGCAGTACTTC
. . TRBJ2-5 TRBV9 CASSGGPQETQYF TGTGCCAGCAGCGGGGGGCCTCAAGAGACCCAGTACTTC
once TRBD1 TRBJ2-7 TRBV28 CASSPLDRDSYEQYF TGTGCCAGCAGTCCCCTGGACAGGGATTCCTACGAGCAGTACTTC
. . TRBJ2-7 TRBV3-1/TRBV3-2 CASSESPGYEQYF TGTGCCAGCAGCGAAAGCCCAGGCTACGAGCAGTACTTC
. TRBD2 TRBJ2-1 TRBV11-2 CASSPLLAGGPYNEQFF TGTGCCAGCAGCCCCCTCCTAGCGGGAGGCCCCTACAATGAGCAGTTCTTC
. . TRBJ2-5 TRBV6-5 CASSYSGSRKETQYF TGTGCCAGCAGTTACTCGGGGTCTCGAAAAGAGACCCAGTACTTC
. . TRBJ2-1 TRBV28 CASSLRQGSYNEQFF TGTGCCAGCAGTTTGAGGCAGGGGTCCTACAATGAGCAGTTCTTC
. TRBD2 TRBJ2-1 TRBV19 CATAGPSSYNEQFF TGTGCCACAGCGGGGCCCAGCTCCTACAATGAGCAGTTCTTC
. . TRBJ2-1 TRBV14 CASSQVPLGQFF TGTGCCAGCAGCCAAGTTCCGCTAGGACAGTTCTTC
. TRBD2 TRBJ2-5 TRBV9 CASSVAGTSGEETQYF TGTGCCAGCAGCGTAGCCGGGACTAGCGGTGAAGAGACCCAGTACTTC
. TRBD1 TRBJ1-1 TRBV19 CASSLLGTGVRNTEAFF TGTGCCAGTAGTTTACTGGGGACAGGGGTTAGGAACACTGAAGCTTTCTTT
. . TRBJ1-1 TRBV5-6 CASSLRGIGMNTEAFF TGTGCCAGCAGCTTGCGGGGTATCGGGATGAACACTGAAGCTTTCTTT
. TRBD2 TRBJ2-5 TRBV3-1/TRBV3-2 CASSRGGETQYF TGTGCCAGCAGCCGCGGGGGAGAGACCCAGTACTTC
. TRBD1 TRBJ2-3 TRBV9 CASSAGTGWDTQYF TGTGCCAGCAGCGCCGGGACAGGGTGGGATACGCAGTATTTT
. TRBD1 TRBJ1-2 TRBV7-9 CASSVQGRDYGYTF TGTGCCAGCAGCGTACAGGGGCGCGACTATGGCTACACCTTC
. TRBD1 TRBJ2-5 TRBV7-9 CASSWTGGGETQYF TGTGCCAGCAGCTGGACAGGGGGCGGGGAGACCCAGTACTTC
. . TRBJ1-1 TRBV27 CASRRNTEAFF TGTGCCAGCAGGCGGAACACTGAAGCTTTCTTT
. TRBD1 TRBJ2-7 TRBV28 CASSLARRDRSYEQYF TGTGCCAGCAGTTTGGCCCGTCGGGACAGATCCTACGAGCAGTACTTC
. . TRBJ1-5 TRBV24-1 CATSDSHRAANQPQHF TGTGCCACCAGTGATTCACACAGGGCCGCCAATCAGCCCCAGCATTTT